These T cell receptor beta chains were read from a single sample in a study of cytomegalovirus exposure and HLA in healthy donors. The data were produced by immunoSEQ multiplex PCR, yet TCRdb's version contains in-frame clones alone and is incomplete. The sample comprises approximately 190,000 clones, roughly 84% of which are singletons, and 13% rests with the top ten. The material sequenced was PBMCs. The receptors derive from a woman aged 25-40 years in good health and CMV-seropositive. The conserved cysteine and the conserved F or W are not part of the CDR3 here.

v_gene,CDR3aa
TRBV6-1,ASTRAGESNQPQH
TRBV10-3,AISESTSGVYNEQF
TRBV5-8,ASTSGSWVSNQPQH
TRBV27,ASSFRTASNQPQH
TRBV6-5,ASSYTTSGMVNEQF
TRBV29-1,SVEVSRRTSEAF
TRBV7-9,ASSLDRYASGSFGEQY
TRBV7-2,ASSLGRYSNQPQH
TRBV18,ASSPLSTGPQH
TRBV5-1,ASSLEFRDTQY
TRBV5-1,ASSRPGGPDTQY
TRBV5-6,ASSLVDGGYEQY
TRBV6-5,ASSYSEQGLYEQY
TRBV2,ASGADPSDTQY
TRBV2,ATRAAISTDTQY
TRBV6-5,ASSYKGTGGDEQY
TRBV7-9,ASSLQAREAF
TRBV6-5,ASSWTSLVETQY